This T cell receptor (beta chain) was documented in a study of cytomegalovirus exposure and HLA in healthy donors. For this clone: Its target is not known.

Study-wide points: There were some V segments, including TRBV6-2 and TRBV6-3, excluded as indistinguishable. Per a prior analysis, the majority of TCR beta V segments were productive roughly 87% or roughly 30% of the time. Certain sequence variants were highly shared and formed a cluster, and this cluster was likely a sequencing artifact.

Amplification used 60 Vbeta primers and 13 Jbeta primers. Measured with immunoSEQ multiplex PCR; TCRdb has only the in-frame clones, and not every one. The sample has around 170,000 clones, over 65% seen once; the top ten hold roughly 2.8%. Germline V lookup: CDR1 MNHNS, CDR2 SASEGT. CDR3 length equals 15 residues. Trimming pared 8 bases from V and 0 bases from J, leaving 13 bases between. The clonotype originates from a woman in her forties or fifties in good health and CMV-seropositive. The V and J genes are TRBV6-1 and TRBJ2-2, with D unclear. The sequenced sample consisted of PBMCs. The CDR3 is CASQDNFANTGELFF. In DNA form, the CDR3 reads TGTGCCAGCCAAGACAACTTCGCGAACACCGGGGAGCTGTTTTTT.